This TCR beta chain was sequenced for a study of T cells in Graves' hyperthyroidism and ophthalmopathy. In regard to this clonotype: Its antigen is as yet unknown.

Study-wide results and limits: Appearing also in blood were most of the thyroid clonotypes expanded above 0.001. Classification by a 13 V-J model distinguished ophthalmopathy from stable hyperthyroidism.

Amplification yielded TCR beta CDR3 regions, with RNA transcripts as the source. An initial round of RT-PCR targeting the TCR CDR3 relied on the HTBI primer set. TCRdb re-called the multiplex PCR reads through MiXCR, storing one row per CDR3 protein. The sample yields approximately 490,000 distinct CDR3 sequences, around a fifth seen once. The PBMCs studied were ones that came from around 10 ml fresh peripheral blood. J gave up 8 bases and V 9 bases, and 9 bases lay outside the gene matches. Germline lookup yields CDR1 MNHNS and CDR2 SASEGT. The CDR3 has 13 residues. Sample: blood. J is TRBJ2-3 and V is TRBV6-1; 9 nucleotides match TRBD2. The TCR sequence derives from a woman aged 70-85 years with Graves' ophthalmopathy. The CDR3 DNA reads as TGTGCCAGAAGGCTAGCGGGGAGATCTACGCAGTATTTT. It encodes CARRLAGRSTQYF.